Given below is one TCR beta chain in context. The data were obtained in a study of blood T cell repertoires in COVID-19. Germline V lookup: CDR1 SGHDT, CDR2 YYEEEE. The V gene end was trimmed by 0 bases and the J gene end by 2 bases; junction bases not matched to a gene: 2. The CDR3 consists of 14 residues. Here immunoSEQ multiplex PCR was the method, and the copy in TCRdb shows in-frame clones only, minus some. This sample carries about 220,000 clones, approximately 80% of them seen once, and the ten largest clones take 9.5% to 15%. The TCR was taken from a human donor in a cohort sampled during active COVID-19. The gene calls are TRBV5-6 and TRBJ2-7, with TRBD1 matching over 7 bases. What was sequenced was peripheral blood. CDR3 region: CASSLAQGAYEQYF. The DNA of the CDR3 is TGTGCCAGCAGCTTGGCGCAGGGGGCCTACGAGCAGTACTTC.